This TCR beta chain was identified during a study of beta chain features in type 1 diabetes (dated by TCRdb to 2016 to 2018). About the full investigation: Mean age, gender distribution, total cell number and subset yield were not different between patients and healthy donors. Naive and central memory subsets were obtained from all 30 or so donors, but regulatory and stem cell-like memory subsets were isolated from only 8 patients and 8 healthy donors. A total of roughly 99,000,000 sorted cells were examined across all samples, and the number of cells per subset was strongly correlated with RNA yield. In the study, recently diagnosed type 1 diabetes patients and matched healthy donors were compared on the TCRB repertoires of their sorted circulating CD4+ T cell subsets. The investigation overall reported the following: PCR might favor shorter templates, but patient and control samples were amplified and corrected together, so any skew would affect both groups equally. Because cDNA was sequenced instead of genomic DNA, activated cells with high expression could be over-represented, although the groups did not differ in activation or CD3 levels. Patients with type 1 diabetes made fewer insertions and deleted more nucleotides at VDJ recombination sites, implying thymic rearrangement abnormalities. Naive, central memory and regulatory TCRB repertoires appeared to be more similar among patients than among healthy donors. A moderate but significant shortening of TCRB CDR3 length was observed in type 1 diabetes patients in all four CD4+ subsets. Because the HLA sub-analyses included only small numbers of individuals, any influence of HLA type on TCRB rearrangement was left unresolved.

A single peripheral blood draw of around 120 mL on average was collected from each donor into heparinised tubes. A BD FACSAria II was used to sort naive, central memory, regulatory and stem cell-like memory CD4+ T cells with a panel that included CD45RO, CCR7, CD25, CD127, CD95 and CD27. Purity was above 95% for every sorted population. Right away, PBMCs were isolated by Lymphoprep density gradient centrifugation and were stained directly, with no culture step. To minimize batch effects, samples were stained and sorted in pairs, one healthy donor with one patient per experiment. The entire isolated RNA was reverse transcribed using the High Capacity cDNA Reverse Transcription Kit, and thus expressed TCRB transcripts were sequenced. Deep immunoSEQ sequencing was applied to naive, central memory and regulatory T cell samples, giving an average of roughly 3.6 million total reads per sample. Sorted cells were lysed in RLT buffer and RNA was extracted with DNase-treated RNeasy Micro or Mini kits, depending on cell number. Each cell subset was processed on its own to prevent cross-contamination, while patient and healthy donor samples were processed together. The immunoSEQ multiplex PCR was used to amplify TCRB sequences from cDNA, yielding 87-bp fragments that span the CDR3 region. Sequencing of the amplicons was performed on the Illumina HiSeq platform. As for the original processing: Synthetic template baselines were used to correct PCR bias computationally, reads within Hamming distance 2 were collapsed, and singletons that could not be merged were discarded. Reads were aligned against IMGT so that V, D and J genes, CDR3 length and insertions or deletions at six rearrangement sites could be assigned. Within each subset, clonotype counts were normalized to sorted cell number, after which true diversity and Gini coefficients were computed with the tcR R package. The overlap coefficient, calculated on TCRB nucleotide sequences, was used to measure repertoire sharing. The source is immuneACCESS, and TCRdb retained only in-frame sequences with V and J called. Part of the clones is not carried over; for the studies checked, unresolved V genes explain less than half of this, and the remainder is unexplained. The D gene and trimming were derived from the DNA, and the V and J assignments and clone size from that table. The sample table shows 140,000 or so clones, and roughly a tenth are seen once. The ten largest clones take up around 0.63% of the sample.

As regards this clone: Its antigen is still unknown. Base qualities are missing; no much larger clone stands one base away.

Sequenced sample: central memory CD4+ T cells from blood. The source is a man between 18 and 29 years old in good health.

The DNA is TGTGCCAGCTCACCACCGGGGCCCTACCATTACGAGCAGTACTTC. It encodes CASSPPGPYHYEQYF. The rearranged chain carries TRBV18 and TRBJ2-5; the best D guess is TRBD1, with 5 bases matching. The closer fit of TRBJ2-7 to the DNA end suggests the J call may be wrong. Measured from the cysteine to the phenylalanine, the CDR3 is 15 residues long. Only CDR3 DNA remains: 45 bases, in frame from the first base. CDR1 KGHSH and CDR2 LQKENI were looked up in the germline V gene.